This TCR beta chain was documented in a study of T-cell memory formation after mild COVID-19. The study's findings and limits: Certain responding clones were present in pre-infection memory, suggesting participation of cross-reactive memory.

Comment on this clonotype: Its antigen is not identified.

5'RACE with constant-segment primers yielded barcoded, UMI-tagged TCR alpha and TCR beta cDNA libraries. TCRdb processed the 5' RACE reads anew with MiXCR; each CDR3 protein has one entry. The sample yields approximately 450,000 distinct CDR3 sequences, roughly 18% seen once. The TCR was taken from an adult woman who had mild COVID-19 (a few samples of this study predate the infection). Cell type and time point are not known. The source material was PBMCs or a T cell subset sorted from them (not recorded which).

CDR3 protein: CASSVGGQGTYGYTF. CDR3 DNA sequence: TGTGCCAGCAGCGTCGGGGGTCAGGGTACCTATGGCTACACCTTC. The rearrangement links TRBV9 to TRBJ1-2; perhaps TRBD1 as D (5 bases). V was shortened by 2 bases and J by 4 bases, with 15 bases between the two germline ends. CDR1 is SGDLS and CDR2 is YYNGEE in the germline V gene. CDR3 length: 15 amino acids. The full variable domain, its missing parts supplied by reference TRBV9 and TRBJ1-2, is DSGVTQTPKHLITATGQRVTLRCSPRSGDLSVYWYQQSLDQGLQFLIQYYNGEERAKGNILERFSAQQFPDLHSELNLSSLELGDSALYFCASSVGGQGTYGYTFGSGTRLTVV.